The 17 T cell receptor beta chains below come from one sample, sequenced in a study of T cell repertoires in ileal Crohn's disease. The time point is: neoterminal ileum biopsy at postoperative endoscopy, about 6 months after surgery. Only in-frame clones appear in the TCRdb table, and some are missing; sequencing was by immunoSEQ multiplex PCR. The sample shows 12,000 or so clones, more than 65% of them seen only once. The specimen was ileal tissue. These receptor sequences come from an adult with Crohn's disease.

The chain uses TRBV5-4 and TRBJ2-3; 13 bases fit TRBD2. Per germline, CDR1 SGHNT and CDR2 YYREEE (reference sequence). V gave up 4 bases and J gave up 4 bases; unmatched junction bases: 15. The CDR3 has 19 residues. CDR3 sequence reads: CASSRIGLAGVSKADTQYF. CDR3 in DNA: TGTGCCAGCAGCCGCATCGGACTAGCGGGGGTTTCTAAGGCAGATACGCAGTATTTT. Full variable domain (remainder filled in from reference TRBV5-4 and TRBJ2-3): ETGVTQSPTHLIKTRGQQVTLRCSSQSGHNTVSWYQQALGQGPQFIFQYYREEENGRGNFPPRFSGLQFPNYSSELNVNALELDDSALYLCASSRIGLAGVSKADTQYFGPGTRLTVL.

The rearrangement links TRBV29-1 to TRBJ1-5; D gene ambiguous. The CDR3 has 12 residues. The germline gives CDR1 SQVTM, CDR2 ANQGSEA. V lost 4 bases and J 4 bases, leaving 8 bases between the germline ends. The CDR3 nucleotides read TGCAGCGTTGCCCAGAGAAATCAGCCCCAGCATTTT. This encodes CSVAQRNQPQHF.

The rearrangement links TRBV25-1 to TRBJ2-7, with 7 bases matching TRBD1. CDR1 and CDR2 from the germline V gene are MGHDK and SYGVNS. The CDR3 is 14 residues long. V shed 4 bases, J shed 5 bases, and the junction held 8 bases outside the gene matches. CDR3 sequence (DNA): TGTGCCAGCAGTGGGTACAGGGGTATGGACGAGCAGTACTTC. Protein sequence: CASSGYRGMDEQYF.

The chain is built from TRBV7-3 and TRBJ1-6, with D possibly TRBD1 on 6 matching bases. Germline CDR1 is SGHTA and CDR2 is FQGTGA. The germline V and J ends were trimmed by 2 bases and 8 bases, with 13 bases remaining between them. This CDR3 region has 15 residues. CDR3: CASSLVTGGDSPLHF. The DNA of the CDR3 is TGTGCCAGCAGCTTAGTGACAGGCGGGGATTCACCCCTCCACTTT.

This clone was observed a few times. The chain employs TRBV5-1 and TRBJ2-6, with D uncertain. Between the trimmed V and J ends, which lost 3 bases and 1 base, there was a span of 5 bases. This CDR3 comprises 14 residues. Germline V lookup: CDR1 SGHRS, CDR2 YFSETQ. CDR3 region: CASSSASGANVLTF. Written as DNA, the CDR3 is TGCGCCAGCAGCTCCGCATCTGGGGCCAACGTCCTGACTTTC.

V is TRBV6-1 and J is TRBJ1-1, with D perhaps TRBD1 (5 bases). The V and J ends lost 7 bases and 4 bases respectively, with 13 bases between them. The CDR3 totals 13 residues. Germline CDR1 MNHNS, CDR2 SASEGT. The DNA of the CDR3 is TGTGCCAGCACCCTATCGGGGGGCACTGAAGCTTTCTTT. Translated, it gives CASTLSGGTEAFF.

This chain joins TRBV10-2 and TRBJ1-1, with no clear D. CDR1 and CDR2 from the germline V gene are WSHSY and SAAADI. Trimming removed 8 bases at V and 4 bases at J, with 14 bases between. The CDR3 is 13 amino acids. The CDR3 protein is CASGWGGPTEAFF. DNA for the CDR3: TGCGCCAGCGGCTGGGGAGGGCCCACTGAAGCTTTCTTT.

The CDR3 loop is CASSVMPVQEAFF. The CDR3 nucleotides are TGCGCCAGCAGTGTTATGCCAGTCCAAGAAGCTTTCTTT. The chain employs TRBV10-2 and TRBJ1-1, with D uncertain. Between the trimmed V and J ends, which lost 4 bases and 8 bases, there was a span of 14 bases. Germline V lookup: CDR1 WSHSY, CDR2 SAAADI. This CDR3 is built from 13 residues.

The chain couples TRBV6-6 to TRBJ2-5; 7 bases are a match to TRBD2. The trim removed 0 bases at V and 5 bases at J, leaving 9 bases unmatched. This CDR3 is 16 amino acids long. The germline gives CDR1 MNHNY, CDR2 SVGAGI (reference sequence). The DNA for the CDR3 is TGTGCCAGCAGTTACTCTCGGGCGGGGGACGGGGAGACCCAGTACTTC. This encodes CASSYSRAGDGETQYF.

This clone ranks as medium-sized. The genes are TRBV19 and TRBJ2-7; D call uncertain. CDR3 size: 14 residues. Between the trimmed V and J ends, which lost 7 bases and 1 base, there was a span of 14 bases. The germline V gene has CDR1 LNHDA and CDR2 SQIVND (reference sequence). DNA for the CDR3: TGTGCCAGTACCACAACTCAAGATTCCTACGAGCAGTACTTC. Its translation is CASTTTQDSYEQYF. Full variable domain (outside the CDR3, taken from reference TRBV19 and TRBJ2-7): DGGITQSPKYLFRKEGQNVTLSCEQNLNHDAMYWYRQDPGQGLRLIYYSQIVNDFQKGDIAEGYSVSREKKESFPLTVTSAQKNPTAFYLCASTTTQDSYEQYFGPGTRLTVT.

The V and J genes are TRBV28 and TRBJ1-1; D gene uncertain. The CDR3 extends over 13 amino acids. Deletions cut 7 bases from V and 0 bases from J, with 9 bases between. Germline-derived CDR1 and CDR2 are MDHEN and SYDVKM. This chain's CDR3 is CASIPTVNTEAFF. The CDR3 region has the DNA TGTGCCAGCATTCCGACGGTGAACACTGAAGCTTTCTTT. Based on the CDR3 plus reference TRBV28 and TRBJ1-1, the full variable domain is DVKVTQSSRYLVKRTGEKVFLECVQDMDHENMFWYRQDPGLGLRLIYFSYDVKMKEKGDIPEGYSVSREKKERFSLILESASTNQTSMYLCASIPTVNTEAFFGQGTRLTVV.

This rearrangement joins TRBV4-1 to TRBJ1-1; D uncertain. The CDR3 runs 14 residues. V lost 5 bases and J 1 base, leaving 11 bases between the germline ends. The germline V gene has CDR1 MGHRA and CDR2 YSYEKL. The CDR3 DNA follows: TGCGCCAGCAGCTTGATAGGACCGAACACTGAAGCTTTCTTT. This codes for CASSLIGPNTEAFF.

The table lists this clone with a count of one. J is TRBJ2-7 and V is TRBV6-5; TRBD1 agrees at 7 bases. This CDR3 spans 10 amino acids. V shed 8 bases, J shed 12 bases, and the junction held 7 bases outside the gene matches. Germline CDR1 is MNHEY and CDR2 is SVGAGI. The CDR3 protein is CASWWDSGYF. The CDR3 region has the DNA TGTGCCAGCTGGTGGGACAGTGGGTACTTC.

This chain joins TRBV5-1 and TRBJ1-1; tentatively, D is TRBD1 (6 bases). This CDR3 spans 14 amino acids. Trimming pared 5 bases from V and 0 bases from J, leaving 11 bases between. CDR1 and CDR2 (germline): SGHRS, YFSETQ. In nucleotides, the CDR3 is TGCGCCAGCAGAGAGACAGGAATGAACACTGAAGCTTTCTTT. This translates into CASRETGMNTEAFF. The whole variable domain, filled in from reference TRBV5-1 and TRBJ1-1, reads KAGVTQTPRYLIKTRGQQVTLSCSPISGHRSVSWYQQTPGQGLQFLFEYFSETQRNKGNFPGRFSGRQFSNSRSEMNVSTLELGDSALYLCASRETGMNTEAFFGQGTRLTVV.

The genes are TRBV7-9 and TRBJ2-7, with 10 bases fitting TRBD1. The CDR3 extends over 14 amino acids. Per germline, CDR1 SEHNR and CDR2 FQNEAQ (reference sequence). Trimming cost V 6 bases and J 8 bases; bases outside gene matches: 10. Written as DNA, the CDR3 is TGTGCCAGCAGTACCGGGACAGGGGCATTTAAGCAGTACTTC. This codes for CASSTGTGAFKQYF.

The CDR3 protein is CASSYSPYEQYF. The CDR3 nucleotides read TGTGCCAGCAGTTACTCCCCTTACGAGCAGTACTTC. J is TRBJ2-7 and V is TRBV6-5; D is ambiguous. The germline gives CDR1 MNHEY, CDR2 SVGAGI. The CDR3 loop spans 12 amino acids. Trimming took off 0 bases at V and 4 bases at J, with 4 bases between the two ends.

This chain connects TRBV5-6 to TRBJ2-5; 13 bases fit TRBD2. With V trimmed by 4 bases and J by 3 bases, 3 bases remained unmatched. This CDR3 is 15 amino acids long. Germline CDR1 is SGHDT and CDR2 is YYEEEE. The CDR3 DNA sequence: TGTGCCAGCAGCGAAACTAGCGGGGGGGAAGAGACCCAGTACTTC. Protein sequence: CASSETSGGEETQYF.